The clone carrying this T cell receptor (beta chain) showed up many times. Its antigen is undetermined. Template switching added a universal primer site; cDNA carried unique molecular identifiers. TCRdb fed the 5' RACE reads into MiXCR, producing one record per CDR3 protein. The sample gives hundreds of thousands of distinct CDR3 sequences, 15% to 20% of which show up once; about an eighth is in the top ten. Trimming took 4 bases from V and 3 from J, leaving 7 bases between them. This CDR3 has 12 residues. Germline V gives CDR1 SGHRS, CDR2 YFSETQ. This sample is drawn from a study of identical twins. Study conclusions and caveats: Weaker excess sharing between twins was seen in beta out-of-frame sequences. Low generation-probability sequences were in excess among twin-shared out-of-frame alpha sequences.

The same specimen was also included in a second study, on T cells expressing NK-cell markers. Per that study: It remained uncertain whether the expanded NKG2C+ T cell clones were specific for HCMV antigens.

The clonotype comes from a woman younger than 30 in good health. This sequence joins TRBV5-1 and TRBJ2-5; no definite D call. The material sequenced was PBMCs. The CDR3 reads CASSMPEETQYF. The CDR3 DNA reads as TGCGCCAGCAGCATGCCGGAAGAGACCCAGTACTTC.